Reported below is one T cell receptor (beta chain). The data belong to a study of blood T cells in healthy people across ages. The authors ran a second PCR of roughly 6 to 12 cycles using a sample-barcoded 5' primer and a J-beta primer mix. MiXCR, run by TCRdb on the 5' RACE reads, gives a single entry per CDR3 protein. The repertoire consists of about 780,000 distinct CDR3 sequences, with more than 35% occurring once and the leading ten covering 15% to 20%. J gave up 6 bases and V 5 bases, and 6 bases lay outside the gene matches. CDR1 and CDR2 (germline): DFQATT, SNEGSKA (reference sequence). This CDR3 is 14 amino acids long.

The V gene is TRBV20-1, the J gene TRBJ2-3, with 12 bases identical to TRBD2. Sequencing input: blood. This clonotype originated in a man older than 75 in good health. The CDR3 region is CSARTSGKVDTQYF. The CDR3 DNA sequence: TGCAGTGCTCGGACTAGCGGGAAAGTGGATACGCAGTATTTT.